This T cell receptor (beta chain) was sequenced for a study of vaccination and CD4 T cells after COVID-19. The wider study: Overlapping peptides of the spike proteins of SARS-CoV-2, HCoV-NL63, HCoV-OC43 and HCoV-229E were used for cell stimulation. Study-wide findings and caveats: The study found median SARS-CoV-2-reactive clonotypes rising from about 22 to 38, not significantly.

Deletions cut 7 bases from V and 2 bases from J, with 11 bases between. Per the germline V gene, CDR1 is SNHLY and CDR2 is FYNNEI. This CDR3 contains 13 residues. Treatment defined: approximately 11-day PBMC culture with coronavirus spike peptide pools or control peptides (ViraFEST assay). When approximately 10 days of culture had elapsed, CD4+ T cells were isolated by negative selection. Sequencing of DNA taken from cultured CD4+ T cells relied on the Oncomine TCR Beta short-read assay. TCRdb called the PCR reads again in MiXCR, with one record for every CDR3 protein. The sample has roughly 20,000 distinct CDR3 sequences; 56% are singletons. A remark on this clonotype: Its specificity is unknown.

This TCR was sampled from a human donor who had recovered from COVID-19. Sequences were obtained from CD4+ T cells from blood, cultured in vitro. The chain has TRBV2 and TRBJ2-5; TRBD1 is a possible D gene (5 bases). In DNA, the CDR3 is TGTGCCAGCACGACCGACAGACAAGAGACCCAGTACTTC. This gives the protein CASTTDRQETQYF.